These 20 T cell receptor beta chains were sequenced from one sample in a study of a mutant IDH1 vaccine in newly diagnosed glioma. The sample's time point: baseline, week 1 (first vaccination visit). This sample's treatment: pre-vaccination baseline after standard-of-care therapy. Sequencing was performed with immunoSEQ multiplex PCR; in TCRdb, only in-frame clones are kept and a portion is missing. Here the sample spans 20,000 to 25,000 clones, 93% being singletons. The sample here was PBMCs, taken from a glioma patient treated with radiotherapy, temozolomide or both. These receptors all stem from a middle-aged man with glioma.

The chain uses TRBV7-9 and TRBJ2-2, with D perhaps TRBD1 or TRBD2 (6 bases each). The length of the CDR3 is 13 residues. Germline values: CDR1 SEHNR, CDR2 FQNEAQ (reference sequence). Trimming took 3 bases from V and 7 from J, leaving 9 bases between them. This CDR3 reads CASSLGGHGELFF. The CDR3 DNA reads TGTGCCAGCAGCTTGGGGGGCCACGGGGAGCTGTTTTTT.

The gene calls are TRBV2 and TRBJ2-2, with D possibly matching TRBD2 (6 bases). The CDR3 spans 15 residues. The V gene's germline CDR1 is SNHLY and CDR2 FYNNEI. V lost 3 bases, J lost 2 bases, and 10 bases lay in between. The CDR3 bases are TGTGCCAGCAGTGATACGGGGGTTAACACCGGGGAGCTGTTTTTT. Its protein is CASSDTGVNTGELFF.

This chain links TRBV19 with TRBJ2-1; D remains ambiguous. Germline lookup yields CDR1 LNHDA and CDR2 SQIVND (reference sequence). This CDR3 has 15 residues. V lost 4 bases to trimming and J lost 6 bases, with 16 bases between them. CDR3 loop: CASSTGVEVGNEQFF. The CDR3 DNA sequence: TGTGCCAGTAGTACGGGTGTTGAGGTGGGCAATGAGCAGTTCTTC.

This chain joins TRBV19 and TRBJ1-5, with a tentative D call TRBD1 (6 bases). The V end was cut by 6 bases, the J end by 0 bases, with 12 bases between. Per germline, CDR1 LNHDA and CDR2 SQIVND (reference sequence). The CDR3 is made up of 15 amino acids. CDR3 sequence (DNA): TGTGCCAGTAGGGGCACAGGGATTAGCAATCAGCCCCAGCATTTT. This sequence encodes CASRGTGISNQPQHF.

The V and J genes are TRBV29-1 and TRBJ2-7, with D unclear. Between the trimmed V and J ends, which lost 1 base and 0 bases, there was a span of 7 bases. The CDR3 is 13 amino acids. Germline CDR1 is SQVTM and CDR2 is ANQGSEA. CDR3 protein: CSVEGSVSYEQYF. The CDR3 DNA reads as TGCAGCGTTGAAGGGTCAGTCTCCTACGAGCAGTACTTC.

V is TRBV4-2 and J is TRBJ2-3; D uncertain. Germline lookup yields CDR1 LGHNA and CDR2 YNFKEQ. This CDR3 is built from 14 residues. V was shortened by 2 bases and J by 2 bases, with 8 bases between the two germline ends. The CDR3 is CASSQPGITDTQYF. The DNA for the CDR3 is TGTGCCAGCAGCCAACCGGGTATCACAGATACGCAGTATTTT.

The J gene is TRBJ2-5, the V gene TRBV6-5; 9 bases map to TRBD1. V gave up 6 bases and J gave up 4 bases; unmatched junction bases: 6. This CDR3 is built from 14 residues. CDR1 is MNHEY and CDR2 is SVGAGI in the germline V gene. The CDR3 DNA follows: TGTGCCAGCAGCCCCGGGACAGGGATAGAGACCCAGTACTTC. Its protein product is CASSPGTGIETQYF.

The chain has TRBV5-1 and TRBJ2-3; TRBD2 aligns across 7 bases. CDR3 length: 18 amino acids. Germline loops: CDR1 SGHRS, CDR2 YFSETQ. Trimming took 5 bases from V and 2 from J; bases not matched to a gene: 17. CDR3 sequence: CASRSVGGSSGYTDTQYF. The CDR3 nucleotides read TGCGCCAGCAGGAGTGTCGGCGGGAGTTCGGGTTACACAGATACGCAGTATTTT.

The CDR3 region has the DNA TGTGCCAGCAGTCCGGGAAACTATGGCTACACCTTC. Protein product: CASSPGNYGYTF. This sequence joins TRBV25-1 and TRBJ1-2; D unresolved. Per the germline V gene, CDR1 is MGHDK and CDR2 is SYGVNS. This CDR3 spans 12 amino acids. V dropped 5 bases and J dropped 2 bases, with 6 bases sitting between them.

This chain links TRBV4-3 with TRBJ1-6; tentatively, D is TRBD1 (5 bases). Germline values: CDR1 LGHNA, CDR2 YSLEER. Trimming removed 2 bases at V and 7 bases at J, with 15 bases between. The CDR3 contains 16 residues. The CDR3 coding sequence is TGCGCCAGCAGCCAAAATTGGGGGGATCTAAATTCACCCCTCCACTTT. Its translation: CASSQNWGDLNSPLHF.

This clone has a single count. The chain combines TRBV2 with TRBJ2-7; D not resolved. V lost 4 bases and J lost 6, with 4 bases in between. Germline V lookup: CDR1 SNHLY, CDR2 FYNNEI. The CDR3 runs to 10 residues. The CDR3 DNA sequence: TGTGCCAGCAGTGGAGTCGAGCAGTACTTC. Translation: CASSGVEQYF.

The CDR3: CASSFPLPGAETQYF. DNA of the CDR3: TGTGCCAGCAGCTTCCCTCTTCCAGGGGCAGAGACCCAGTACTTC. The chain carries TRBV5-4 and TRBJ2-5; D might be TRBD1 (6 bases). V dropped 2 bases and J dropped 4 bases, with 15 bases sitting between them. The CDR3 consists of 15 residues. In germline, CDR1 is SGHNT, CDR2 YYREEE (reference sequence).

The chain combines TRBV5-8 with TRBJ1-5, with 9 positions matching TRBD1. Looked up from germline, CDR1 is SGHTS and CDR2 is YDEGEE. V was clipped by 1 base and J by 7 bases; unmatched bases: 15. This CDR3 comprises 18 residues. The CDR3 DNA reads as TGTGCCAGCAGCTTGTTTAGTGGGACAGGGTTAACATACCAGCCCCAGCATTTT. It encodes CASSLFSGTGLTYQPQHF.

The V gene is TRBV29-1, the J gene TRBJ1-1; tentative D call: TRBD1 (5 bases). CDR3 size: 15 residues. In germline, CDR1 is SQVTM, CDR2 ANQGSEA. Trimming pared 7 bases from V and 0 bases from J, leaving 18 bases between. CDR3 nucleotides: TGCAGCGCCTCACCTGGGTGGGGGATGAACACTGAAGCTTTCTTT. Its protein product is CSASPGWGMNTEAFF.

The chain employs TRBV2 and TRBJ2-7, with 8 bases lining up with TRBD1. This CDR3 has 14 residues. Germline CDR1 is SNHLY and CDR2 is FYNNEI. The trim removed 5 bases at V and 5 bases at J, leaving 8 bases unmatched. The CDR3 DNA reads TGTGCCAGCAGTACCGGACAGGGAATCGACGAGCAGTACTTC. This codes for CASSTGQGIDEQYF.

CDR3 amino acids: CASSSLGQGFSEAFF. The DNA for the CDR3 is TGTGCCAGCAGCTCTCTCGGACAGGGTTTTTCTGAAGCTTTCTTT. The chain couples TRBV7-3 to TRBJ1-1; 8 bases match TRBD1. V lost 4 bases and J lost 6; bases outside the gene matches: 10. The CDR3 covers 15 residues. Germline V CDR1 and CDR2: SGHTA, FQGTGA.

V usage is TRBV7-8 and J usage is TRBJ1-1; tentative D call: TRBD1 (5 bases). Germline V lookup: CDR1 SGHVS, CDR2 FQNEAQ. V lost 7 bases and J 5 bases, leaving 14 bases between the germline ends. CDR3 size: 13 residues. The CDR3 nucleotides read TGTGCCAGCACCGTCGTGGGGGATACTGAAGCTTTCTTT. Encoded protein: CASTVVGDTEAFF.

The CDR3: CASSLASGLREQFF. The DNA of the CDR3 is TGTGCCAGCAGTTTGGCTAGCGGTCTTAGGGAGCAGTTCTTC. The chain is built from TRBV6-5 and TRBJ2-1, with 7 bases fitting TRBD2. Trimming at V came to 4 bases and at J to 10 bases, leaving 10 bases not matched to a gene. The CDR3 consists of 14 residues. CDR1 and CDR2 from the germline V gene are MNHEY and SVGAGI.

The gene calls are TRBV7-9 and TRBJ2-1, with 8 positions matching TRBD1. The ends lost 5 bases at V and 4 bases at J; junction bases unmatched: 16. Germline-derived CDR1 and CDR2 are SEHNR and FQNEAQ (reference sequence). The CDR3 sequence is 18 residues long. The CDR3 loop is CASSPTPGQDITYNEQFF. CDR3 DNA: TGTGCCAGCAGCCCAACACCGGGACAGGACATAACTTACAATGAGCAGTTCTTC. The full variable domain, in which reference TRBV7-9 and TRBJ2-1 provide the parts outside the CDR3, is DTGVSQNPRHKITKRGQNVTFRCDPISEHNRLYWYRQTLGQGPEFLTYFQNEAQLEKSRLLSDRFSAERPKGSFSTLEIQRTEQGDSAMYLCASSPTPGQDITYNEQFFGPGTRLTVL.

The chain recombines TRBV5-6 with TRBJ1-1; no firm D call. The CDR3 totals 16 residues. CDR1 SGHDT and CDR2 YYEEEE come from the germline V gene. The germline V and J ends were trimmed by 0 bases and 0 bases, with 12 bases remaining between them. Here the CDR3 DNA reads TGTGCCAGCAGCTTGGTCCGCGAGGGCATGAACACTGAAGCTTTCTTT. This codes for CASSLVREGMNTEAFF.